The 18 T cell receptor beta chains given below trace back to one sample, sequenced in a study of cytomegalovirus exposure and HLA in healthy donors. PCR involved 60 Vbeta and 13 Jbeta primers. Using immunoSEQ multiplex PCR, the repertoire was profiled, and TCRdb retains in-frame clones only, with some absent. Here the sample spans 140,000 to 150,000 clones, about 73% being singletons. What was sequenced was PBMCs. These receptors all come from a man aged 35 to 55 in good health and CMV-seropositive.

The CDR3 DNA follows: TGTGCCAGCAGTGAAAACAGGGGATCACCCCTCCACTTT. This sequence encodes CASSENRGSPLHF. The chain employs TRBV6-1 and TRBJ1-6, with TRBD1 matching over 7 bases. The V segment lost 2 bases and the J segment 10 bases; nucleotides outside the gene matches: 2. The CDR3 is 13 amino acids. Germline V gene data show CDR1 as MNHNS and CDR2 as SASEGT.

The table lists this clone with a count of one. The chain combines TRBV27 with TRBJ1-1; D uncertain. CDR1 and CDR2 (germline): MNHEY, SMNVEV (reference sequence). The length of the CDR3 is 13 residues. The V and J ends lost 4 bases and 0 bases respectively, with 6 bases between them. The CDR3 protein is CASSSTMNTEAFF. CDR3 nucleotide sequence: TGTGCCAGCAGTTCCACAATGAACACTGAAGCTTTCTTT.

This chain connects TRBV2 to TRBJ2-7, with D possibly TRBD2 on 5 matching bases. Trimming took off 7 bases at V and 0 bases at J, with 13 bases between the two ends. The CDR3 contains 14 residues. The V gene's germline CDR1 is SNHLY and CDR2 FYNNEI. CDR3 DNA: TGTGCCAGCAATTCCGGGGTTTCCTCCTACGAGCAGTACTTC. Its translation: CASNSGVSSYEQYF.

This clone was found a few times. The chain uses TRBV25-1 and TRBJ2-4; possible D gene TRBD2, 6 bases. This CDR3 region has 16 residues. The germline gives CDR1 MGHDK, CDR2 SYGVNS. V was pared by 2 bases and J by 2 bases, with 13 bases between. The CDR3 coding sequence is TGTGCCAGCAGTGAAGGTGCCGGGGACTCCAAAAACATTCAGTACTTC. Translation: CASSEGAGDSKNIQYF.

This clone was seen more than once but under ten times. V is TRBV28 and J is TRBJ2-1, with a weak D call TRBD1 (6 bases). Between the trimmed V and J ends, which lost 2 bases and 4 bases, there was a span of 15 bases. Germline V lookup: CDR1 MDHEN, CDR2 SYDVKM. This CDR3 has 16 residues. Here the CDR3 reads CASSLGLGAAYNEQFF. CDR3 nucleotide sequence: TGTGCCAGCAGTTTAGGGCTGGGGGCGGCATACAATGAGCAGTTCTTC.

The V gene is TRBV28, the J gene TRBJ2-7; TRBD2 aligns across 11 bases. Germline lookup yields CDR1 MDHEN and CDR2 SYDVKM. The CDR3 consists of 16 residues. V lost 3 bases and J lost 2; bases outside the gene matches: 6. CDR3: CASSFTGTSGTYEQYF. CDR3 nucleotide sequence: TGTGCCAGCAGTTTCACCGGGACTAGCGGAACCTACGAGCAGTACTTC. Drawing the rest from reference TRBV28 and TRBJ2-7, the complete variable domain is DVKVTQSSRYLVKRTGEKVFLECVQDMDHENMFWYRQDPGLGLRLIYFSYDVKMKEKGDIPEGYSVSREKKERFSLILESASTNQTSMYLCASSFTGTSGTYEQYFGPGTRLTVT.

The chain carries TRBV7-2 and TRBJ2-7; 9 bases are shared with TRBD1. The CDR3 has 14 residues. V gave up 4 bases and J gave up 4 bases; unmatched junction bases: 5. Per germline, CDR1 SGHTA and CDR2 FQGNSA. The CDR3 DNA reads TGTGCCAGCAGCTCTAGACAGGGGGATTACGAGCAGTACTTC. It is translated as CASSSRQGDYEQYF. The complete variable domain, with remaining parts taken from reference TRBV7-2 and TRBJ2-7, reads GAGVSQSPSNKVTEKGKDVELRCDPISGHTALYWYRQSLGQGLEFLIYFQGNSAPDKSGLPSDRFSAERTGGSVSTLTIQRTQQEDSAVYLCASSSRQGDYEQYFGPGTRLTVT.

V usage is TRBV7-3 and J usage is TRBJ2-2; 9 positions agree with TRBD1. In germline, CDR1 is SGHTA, CDR2 FQGTGA. The CDR3 sequence is 14 residues long. After removal of 6 bases from V and 5 bases from J, the junction contained 4 bases not matched to a gene. CDR3 sequence (DNA): TGTGCCAGCAGGGGGACAGGGATAACCGGGGAGCTGTTTTTT. Translated, it gives CASRGTGITGELFF. Combining the CDR3 with reference TRBV7-3 and TRBJ2-2 gives the whole variable domain GAGVSQTPSNKVTEKGKYVELRCDPISGHTALYWYRQSLGQGPEFLIYFQGTGAADDSGLPNDRFFAVRPEGSVSTLKIQRTERGDSAVYLCASRGTGITGELFFGEGSRLTVL.

V is TRBV7-8 and J is TRBJ2-5; D is undetermined. The CDR3 has 13 residues. The germline V gene has CDR1 SGHVS and CDR2 FQNEAQ. The V end was cut by 5 bases, the J end by 5 bases, with 12 bases between. The CDR3 region is CASSRRSGETQYF. The CDR3 DNA is TGTGCCAGCAGCCGTCGCTCCGGGGAGACCCAGTACTTC. Variable domain in full (rest from reference TRBV7-8 and TRBJ2-5): GAGVSQSPRYKVAKRGQDVALRCDPISGHVSLFWYQQALGQGPEFLTYFQNEAQLDKSGLPSDRFFAERPEGSVSTLKIQRTQQEDSAVYLCASSRRSGETQYFGPGTRLLVL.

This chain uses TRBV27 with TRBJ1-1; D is uncertain. From germline, CDR1 is MNHEY and CDR2 SMNVEV (reference sequence). V lost 0 bases to trimming and J lost 1 base, with 3 bases between them. The CDR3 is 13 residues long. The CDR3 nucleotides are TGTGCCAGCAGTTTATCGGCGAACACTGAAGCTTTCTTT. Protein: CASSLSANTEAFF.

The CDR3, as DNA: TGTGCCAGCAGCCCAGCGGGATTCGGTGAAGCTTTCTTT. It translates to CASSPAGFGEAFF. V usage is TRBV7-9 and J usage is TRBJ1-1; D is undetermined. Trimming shortened V by 5 bases and J by 7 bases, and 14 bases separated the two germline ends. CDR1 and CDR2 from the germline V gene are SEHNR and FQNEAQ (reference sequence). CDR3 length: 13 residues.

The chain carries TRBV5-1 and TRBJ1-2; 8 bases line up with TRBD1. The V gene end was trimmed by 0 bases and the J gene end by 0 bases; junction bases not matched to a gene: 1. This CDR3 is built from 15 residues. Germline assignment: CDR1 SGHRS and CDR2 YFSETQ. The CDR3 sequence is CASSLGDRSNYGYTF. The CDR3 coding sequence is TGCGCCAGCAGCTTGGGGGACAGGTCTAACTATGGCTACACCTTC.

The V and J genes are TRBV30 and TRBJ2-7, with D possibly being TRBD1 (5 bases). Germline-derived CDR1 and CDR2 are GTSNPN and SVGIG (reference sequence). Trimming shortened V by 1 base and J by 2 bases, and 6 bases separated the two germline ends. The CDR3 spans 12 residues. The CDR3 DNA follows: TGTGCCTGGAGTGAACAGGCCTACGAGCAGTACTTC. This translates into CAWSEQAYEQYF.

A word on this clone: At one of its ends the junction is not consistent with the germline gene, which may arise from a read error. The chain employs TRBV27 and TRBJ2-1; TRBD2 matches 9 bases. This CDR3 region has 16 residues. The germline CDR1 and CDR2 sequences are MNHEY and SMNVEV (reference sequence). DNA for the CDR3: TGTGCCAGCAGTCTATCCACTAGCGGGTCTTACAATGAGCAGTTCTTC. This codes for CASSLSTSGSYNEQFF.

The rearrangement joins TRBV2 to TRBJ2-5, with 11 bases that match TRBD2. Trimming removed 5 bases from V and 11 bases from J; junction bases left unmatched: 13. The CDR3 runs 15 residues. Germline CDR1 and CDR2: SNHLY and FYNNEI. CDR3 in amino acids: CASSLAGGPYEEQYF. Written as DNA, the CDR3 is TGTGCCAGCAGTCTAGCGGGAGGACCCTACGAAGAGCAGTACTTC.

In DNA, the CDR3 is TGTGCCAGCAGCTTAACAATTGCAGGGGCCTATGGCTACACCTTC. As protein: CASSLTIAGAYGYTF. This sequence joins TRBV7-9 and TRBJ1-2, with D maybe TRBD1 (6 bases). This CDR3 contains 15 residues. Germline CDR1 and CDR2: SEHNR and FQNEAQ (reference sequence). V shed 2 bases and J shed 4 bases, with 14 bases lying between them.

The chain combines TRBV5-4 with TRBJ2-5; possible D gene TRBD2, 6 bases. The ends were cut back, 3 bases at V and 7 bases at J, with 19 bases in the middle. Germline-derived CDR1 and CDR2 are SGHNT and YYREEE (reference sequence). CDR3 size: 15 residues. The CDR3 bases are TGTGCCAGCAGCTACGCCGGGACTGAAAAAGGGACCCAGTACTTC. Protein sequence: CASSYAGTEKGTQYF.

This sequence joins TRBV5-1 and TRBJ2-5, with TRBD1 as a possible D gene (5 bases). The DNA end is a closer match to TRBJ2-7, so the J assignment may be wrong. The CDR3 is 13 amino acids. Per the germline V gene, CDR1 is SGHRS and CDR2 is YFSETQ. The CDR3 sequence: CASSFGQPYEQYF. The CDR3 nucleotides are TGCGCCAGCAGCTTCGGACAACCCTACGAGCAGTACTTC.